Included here is one TCR beta chain sequence, with context. CDR1 SGHTA and CDR2 FQGNSA come from the germline V gene. V was pared by 2 bases and J by 6 bases, with 13 bases between. This CDR3 comprises 14 residues. The sample is drawn from a study of blood T cell repertoires in COVID-19. Study details: PBMCs, B-cell-depleted T cells, or T cells were the source of the cDNA or gDNA that made up the material.

The method was immunoSEQ multiplex PCR; TCRdb's version includes in-frame clones alone and lacks a portion of them. This sample has approximately 250,000 clones, with about 83% found just once. This rearrangement joins TRBV7-2 to TRBJ1-2; a weak D match, TRBD1 (5 bases). The source material was peripheral blood. The TCR sequence derives from a woman in her 40s who had recovered from COVID-19. CDR3 DNA: TGTGCCAGCAGCTTAAAAAGGGGAGGGAATGGCTACACCTTC. Translated: CASSLKRGGNGYTF.